This TCR beta chain was identified during a study of T-cell memory formation after mild COVID-19. MiXCR was run by TCRdb on the 5' RACE reads, yielding one entry per CDR3 protein. The data contain hundreds of thousands of distinct CDR3 sequences, 24% of them singletons. The CDR3 totals 15 residues. Germline V CDR1 and CDR2: SGHNT, YENEEA. V lost 4 bases and J 6 bases, leaving 19 bases between the germline ends. With respect to this clonotype: The antigen remains unidentified.

Regarding the study as a whole: CD4+ contracting clones lay mainly in CM and EM, CD8+ ones in EMRA.

Sequenced material: PBMCs or a T cell subset sorted from them (not recorded which). This chain connects TRBV11-3 to TRBJ2-7; D perhaps matches TRBD1 (6 bases). This clonotype was obtained from an adult woman who had mild COVID-19 (a few samples of this study predate the infection). Cell type and time point are not known. CDR3 DNA sequence: TGTGCCAGCAGCTCCCGGACAGAACCTGGGTCCGAGCAGTACTTC. Encoded protein: CASSSRTEPGSEQYF.